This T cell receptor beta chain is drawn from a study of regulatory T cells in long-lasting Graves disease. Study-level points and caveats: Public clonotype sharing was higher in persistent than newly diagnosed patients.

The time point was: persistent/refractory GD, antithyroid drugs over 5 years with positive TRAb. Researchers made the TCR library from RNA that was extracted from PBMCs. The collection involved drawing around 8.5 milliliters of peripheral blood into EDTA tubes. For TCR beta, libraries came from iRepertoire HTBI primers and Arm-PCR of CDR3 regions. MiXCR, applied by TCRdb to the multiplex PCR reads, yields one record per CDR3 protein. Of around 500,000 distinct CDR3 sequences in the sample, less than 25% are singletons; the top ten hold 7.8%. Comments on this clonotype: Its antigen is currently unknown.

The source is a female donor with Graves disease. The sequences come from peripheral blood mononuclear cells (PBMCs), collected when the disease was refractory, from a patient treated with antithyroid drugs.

The DNA of the CDR3 is TGTGCCAGCAGCCCCACCGGGACAGGGTTTGACACTGAAGCTTTCTTT. The encoded protein is CASSPTGTGFDTEAFF. V is TRBV7-3 and J is TRBJ1-1, with 9 bases identical to TRBD1. After removal of 5 bases from V and 3 bases from J, the junction contained 10 bases not matched to a gene. Germline lookup yields CDR1 SGHTA and CDR2 FQGTGA. The CDR3 consists of 16 residues.